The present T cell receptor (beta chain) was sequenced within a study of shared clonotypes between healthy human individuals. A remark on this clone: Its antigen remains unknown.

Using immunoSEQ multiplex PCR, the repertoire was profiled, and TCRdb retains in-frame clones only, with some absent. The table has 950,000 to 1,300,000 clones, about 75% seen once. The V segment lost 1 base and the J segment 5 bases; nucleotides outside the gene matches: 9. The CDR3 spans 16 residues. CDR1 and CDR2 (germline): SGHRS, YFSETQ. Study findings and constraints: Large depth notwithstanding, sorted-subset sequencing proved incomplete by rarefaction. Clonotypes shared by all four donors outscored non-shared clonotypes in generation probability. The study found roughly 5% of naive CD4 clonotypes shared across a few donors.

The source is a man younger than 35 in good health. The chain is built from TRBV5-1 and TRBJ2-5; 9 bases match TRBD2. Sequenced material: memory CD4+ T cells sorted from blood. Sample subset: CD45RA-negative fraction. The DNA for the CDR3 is TGCGCCAGCAGCTTGAGGACTAGCGCCTCCTGGGAGACCCAGTACTTC. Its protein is CASSLRTSASWETQYF.